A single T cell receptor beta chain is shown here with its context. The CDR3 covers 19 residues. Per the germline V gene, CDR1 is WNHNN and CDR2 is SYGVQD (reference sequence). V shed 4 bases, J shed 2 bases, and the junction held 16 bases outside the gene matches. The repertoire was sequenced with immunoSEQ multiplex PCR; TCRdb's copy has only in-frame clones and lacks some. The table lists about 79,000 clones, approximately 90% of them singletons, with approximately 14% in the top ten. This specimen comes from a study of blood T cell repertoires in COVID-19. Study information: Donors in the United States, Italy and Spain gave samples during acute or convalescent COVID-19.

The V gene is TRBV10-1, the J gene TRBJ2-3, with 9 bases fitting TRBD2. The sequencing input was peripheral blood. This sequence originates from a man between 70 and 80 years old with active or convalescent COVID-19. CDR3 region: CASSGAPGTSRYNTDTQYF. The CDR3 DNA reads TGCGCCAGCAGTGGGGCCCCGGGGACTAGCCGCTATAACACAGATACGCAGTATTTT.